What follows are 7 T cell receptor beta chains derived from one specimen sequenced in a study of vaccination and CD4 T cells after COVID-19. What these receptors recognize is not known. Treatment described: approximately nine-day PBMC culture with coronavirus spike peptide pools or control peptides (ViraFEST assay). Investigators obtained the unexposed donor's CD4+ T cells before the COVID-19 pandemic (2011-2018). Sequence data for DNA of cultured CD4+ T cells were generated by the Oncomine TCR Beta short-read assay. One entry per CDR3 protein, called by TCRdb with MiXCR from the PCR reads. The sample records around 10,000 distinct CDR3 sequences, roughly two fifths being singletons. The sample consisted of CD4+ T cells from blood, cultured in vitro. These receptors all come from a human donor in good health.

The rearrangement uses TRBV7-9 and TRBJ2-1; no definite D call. Germline V gene sequence: CDR1 SEHNR, CDR2 FQNEAQ (reference sequence). The CDR3 has 14 amino acids. Trimming removed 1 base at V and 10 bases at J, with 14 bases between. This CDR3 reads CASSLDTHGIEQFF. CDR3 DNA: TGTGCCAGCAGCTTAGATACCCATGGAATCGAGCAGTTCTTC.

This clonotype was seen only a few times. V is TRBV30 and J is TRBJ2-7, with TRBD1 identical over 8 bases. This CDR3 comprises 14 residues. Losses at the gene ends were 3 bases for V and 3 bases for J; bases not matched to a gene: 7. Germline CDR1 reads GTSNPN; CDR2 reads SVGIG (reference sequence). DNA for the CDR3: TGTGCCTGGAGCCCCAGGGGGCTCCTCTACGAGCAGTACTTC. It yields the protein CAWSPRGLLYEQYF.

V is TRBV5-1 and J is TRBJ2-1, with 10 bases identical to TRBD2. Germline-derived CDR1 and CDR2 are SGHRS and YFSETQ. After removal of 0 bases from V and 12 bases from J, the junction contained 15 bases not matched to a gene. The CDR3 has 17 amino acids. The CDR3 DNA sequence: TGCGCCAGCAGCTTGGCCGGGGCGCTAGCGGGAGAAAGTGTGCAGTTCTTC. This sequence encodes CASSLAGALAGESVQFF.

The rearrangement links TRBV25-1 to TRBJ2-2, with D unclear. CDR1 is MGHDK and CDR2 is SYGVNS in the germline V gene. This CDR3 spans 16 amino acids. Trimming removed 4 bases from V and 6 bases from J, with 18 bases in between. The CDR3 sequence is CASSGSKGLEPGELFF. In DNA form, the CDR3 reads TGTGCCAGCAGTGGTTCAAAAGGCTTGGAACCCGGGGAGCTGTTTTTT.

This chain uses TRBV20-1 with TRBJ2-3; TRBD1 aligns across 9 bases. The CDR3 has 13 residues. Germline CDR1 and CDR2: DFQATT and SNEGSKA (reference sequence). The V segment lost 4 bases and the J segment 5 bases; nucleotides outside the gene matches: 4. DNA of the CDR3: TGCAGTGCTAAGGGACAGGGTGTAGATACGCAGTATTTT. Protein: CSAKGQGVDTQYF.

The rearrangement links TRBV20-1 to TRBJ2-3; D gene unclear. V lost 5 bases and J lost 0, with 6 bases in between. Germline assignment: CDR1 DFQATT and CDR2 SNEGSKA (reference sequence). The CDR3 has 12 residues. The CDR3 coding sequence is TGCAGTGCTGACGGGAGCACAGATACGCAGTATTTT. Its translation: CSADGSTDTQYF.

This CDR3 reads CSARAIAGNYNEQFF. The CDR3 region has the DNA TGCAGTGCTAGAGCAATAGCGGGGAACTACAATGAGCAGTTCTTC. The V call is TRBV20-1, the J call TRBJ2-1, with 8 positions matching TRBD2. V gave up 1 base and J gave up 3 bases; unmatched junction bases: 5. The CDR3 has 15 residues. In germline, CDR1 is DFQATT, CDR2 SNEGSKA (reference sequence).